A single sample is the source of the 29 T cell receptor beta chains below, sequenced in a study of yellow fever vaccine responses in identical twins. Using its own MiXCR run on the RT-PCR reads, TCRdb lists one record per CDR3 protein. The sample shows roughly 17,000 distinct CDR3 sequences, roughly two thirds of them seen only once. Material: T cells from blood (PBMCs), unsorted or a sorted subset (not recorded which), obtained before or after yellow fever vaccination (not recorded which). Receptors originate from a woman aged 18 to 35 who received the yellow fever vaccine.

This clonotype showed up just once. The genes are TRBV11-1 and TRBJ2-1; no firm D call. This CDR3 has 13 amino acids. Germline V lookup: CDR1 SGHAT, CDR2 FQDESV (reference sequence). Trimming stripped 1 base from V and 9 bases from J, with 10 bases between. CDR3 residues: CASSLVSVGEQFF. In DNA form, the CDR3 reads TGTGCCAGCAGCTTAGTCTCAGTGGGTGAGCAGTTCTTC.

The chain links TRBV7-9 to TRBJ1-1, with a tentative D call TRBD1 (6 bases). The CDR3 is 15 residues long. The germline V and J ends were trimmed by 5 bases and 6 bases, with 19 bases remaining between them. Looked up from germline, CDR1 is SEHNR and CDR2 is FQNEAQ (reference sequence). The CDR3 spells CASSLPIRGKAEAFF. In DNA, the CDR3 is TGTGCCAGCAGCCTACCCATCAGGGGTAAGGCTGAAGCTTTCTTT.

This clonotype has more than one count but fewer than ten. V and J are TRBV10-3 and TRBJ1-6; D possibly corresponds to TRBD1 (5 bases). The germline gives CDR1 ENHRY, CDR2 SYGVKD. This CDR3 has 14 amino acids. V shed 3 bases and J shed 12 bases, with 15 bases lying between them. CDR3 residues: CAISDGARGGPLHF. The CDR3 DNA follows: TGTGCCATCAGTGACGGGGCGAGGGGTGGACCCCTCCACTTT.

The CDR3 coding sequence is TGTGCCAGCTCACCAGAAAGCGGGAGGCCCCACTCCTACGAGCAGTACTTC. Its protein is CASSPESGRPHSYEQYF. The genes are TRBV18 and TRBJ2-7; 9 bases match TRBD2. The CDR3 is 17 residues long. The germline V gene encodes CDR1 KGHSH and CDR2 LQKENI. The J segment lost 0 bases and the V segment lost 2 bases, leaving 8 bases of the junction unmatched.

The rearrangement uses TRBV7-9 and TRBJ1-5; no clear D gene. The V gene lost 3 bases and the J gene lost 9 bases, with 9 bases spanning the gap. Germline CDR1 SEHNR, CDR2 FQNEAQ (reference sequence). The CDR3 is made up of 12 amino acids. As DNA, the CDR3 is TGTGCCAGCAGCTTGGGGAGTTTGCCCCAGCATTTT. Translated, it gives CASSLGSLPQHF.

This chain links TRBV5-1 with TRBJ1-1; D not certain. This CDR3 region has 14 residues. Trimming took 5 bases from V and 3 from J, leaving 14 bases between them. Germline CDR1 SGHRS, CDR2 YFSETQ. CDR3 sequence: CASSPGIGDTEAFF. DNA for the CDR3: TGCGCCAGCAGTCCGGGCATAGGTGACACTGAAGCTTTCTTT.

The CDR3 DNA sequence: TGTGCCAGCAGCAACGACAGGGGGCATCAAGAAGGCTACACCTTC. Residues: CASSNDRGHQEGYTF. The chain joins TRBV6-1 to TRBJ1-2; 10 nucleotides agree with TRBD1. The V segment lost 6 bases and the J segment 8 bases; nucleotides outside the gene matches: 12. This CDR3 is built from 15 residues. The germline CDR1 and CDR2 sequences are MNHNS and SASEGT.

The chain has TRBV11-1 and TRBJ1-2; D possibly corresponds to TRBD1 (5 bases). The V gene lost 5 bases and the J gene lost 8 bases, with 18 bases spanning the gap. The CDR3 runs to 14 residues. Germline V gene sequence: CDR1 SGHAT, CDR2 FQDESV (reference sequence). The CDR3 loop reads CASSIIAGPEGYTF. Written as DNA, the CDR3 is TGTGCCAGCAGCATTATCGCAGGGCCGGAGGGCTACACCTTC.

V usage is TRBV4-2 and J usage is TRBJ2-1, with D possibly matching TRBD2 (5 bases). The CDR3 covers 13 residues. Germline V gene sequence: CDR1 LGHNA, CDR2 YNFKEQ. The V end lost 8 bases, the J end lost 3 bases, and 11 bases lay between the germline ends. This CDR3 reads CASGLANYNEQFF. The DNA of the CDR3 is TGTGCCAGCGGGCTAGCTAACTACAATGAGCAGTTCTTC.

This chain connects TRBV12-3 or TRBV12-4 to TRBJ2-1; D might be TRBD2 (6 bases). The V end was cut by 6 bases, the J end by 3 bases, with 12 bases between. This CDR3 has 14 amino acids. CDR3 region: CASRPSGDYNEQFF. CDR3 DNA: TGTGCCAGCAGGCCCTCGGGGGACTACAATGAGCAGTTCTTC.

This CDR3 is CASSLASSGTEAFF. CDR3 DNA: TGTGCCAGCAGCTTAGCCAGTTCGGGTACTGAAGCTTTCTTT. This sequence joins TRBV7-9 and TRBJ1-1; unclear D gene. CDR1 and CDR2 (germline): SEHNR, FQNEAQ (reference sequence). With 0 bases removed from V and 5 bases from J, the gap between germline ends came to 10 bases. The CDR3 is made up of 14 amino acids.

This chain links TRBV13 with TRBJ2-5; D might be TRBD2 (6 bases). Trimming shortened V by 5 bases and J by 7 bases, and 11 bases separated the two germline ends. The V gene's germline CDR1 is PRHDT and CDR2 FYEKMQ (reference sequence). The CDR3 totals 12 residues. The DNA for the CDR3 is TGTGCCAGCAGCCGTCAGGAGGGGACCCAGTACTTC. Amino acids: CASSRQEGTQYF.

The DNA of the CDR3 is TGTGCCAGCAGTTTGCGGGAGCACCACTACGAGCAGTACTTC. Its translation: CASSLREHHYEQYF. The chain links TRBV28 to TRBJ2-7; 7 bases match TRBD2. This CDR3 is 14 amino acids long. The V gene's germline CDR1 is MDHEN and CDR2 SYDVKM. The J segment lost 3 bases and the V segment lost 3 bases, leaving 5 bases of the junction unmatched.

This chain links TRBV7-9 with TRBJ1-1, with a weak D call TRBD1 (6 bases). Germline V gene sequence: CDR1 SEHNR, CDR2 FQNEAQ (reference sequence). The length of the CDR3 is 14 residues. The germline V and J ends were trimmed by 3 bases and 1 base, with 9 bases remaining between them. DNA of the CDR3: TGTGCCAGCAGCTTTAACAGGGAGAACACTGAAGCTTTCTTT. Translated: CASSFNRENTEAFF.

The rearrangement joins TRBV20-1 to TRBJ2-4; TRBD1 aligns across 11 bases. This CDR3 has 16 amino acids. Trimming cost V 3 bases and J 6 bases; bases outside gene matches: 10. Germline values: CDR1 DFQATT, CDR2 SNEGSKA (reference sequence). The CDR3 coding sequence is TGCAGTGCTAGTCTCTTTGGACAGGGGGCTGGAAACATTCAGTACTTC. This sequence encodes CSASLFGQGAGNIQYF.

This clonotype appeared a few times. The rearrangement joins TRBV4-2 to TRBJ2-5; D not resolved. The V end lost 0 bases, the J end lost 3 bases, and 17 bases lay between the germline ends. The CDR3 spans 17 residues. Germline assignment: CDR1 LGHNA and CDR2 YNFKEQ. CDR3 residues: CASSQDPEGSLKETQYF. CDR3 bases: TGTGCCAGCAGCCAAGATCCCGAAGGGTCGCTAAAAGAGACCCAGTACTTC.

The chain uses TRBV29-1 and TRBJ2-3; 13 bases are a match to TRBD2. J was trimmed by 3 bases and V by 6 bases; bases with no gene match: 6. The CDR3 spans 15 residues. Per the germline V gene, CDR1 is SQVTM and CDR2 is ANQGSEA. CDR3 amino acids: CSVATSGRNTDTQYF. CDR3 sequence (DNA): TGCAGCGTCGCGACTAGCGGGAGGAATACAGATACGCAGTATTTT.

The V and J genes are TRBV28 and TRBJ2-7; 8 positions match TRBD1. Unmatched junction bases numbered 6, after V lost 6 bases and J lost 2 bases. The germline V gene has CDR1 MDHEN and CDR2 SYDVKM. The CDR3 length is 14 residues. The CDR3 here is CASRPGTGAYEQYV. CDR3 nucleotide sequence: TGTGCCAGCAGACCCGGGACAGGAGCCTACGAGCAGTACGTC.

This chain links TRBV6-1 with TRBJ1-1; 8 bases map to TRBD1. This CDR3 spans 15 amino acids. Germline trimming cut 5 bases from V and 7 bases from J; bases unmatched to any gene: 12. The V gene's germline CDR1 is MNHNS and CDR2 SASEGT. CDR3 nucleotides: TGTGCCAGCAGTACCGGGACAGGTGGGAACGGTGAAGCTTTCTTT. Translation gives CASSTGTGGNGEAFF.

The CDR3 DNA reads TGTGCCAGCAGCTTAGATGGTCATAGCAATCAGCCCCAGCATTTT. Its translation is CASSLDGHSNQPQHF. The chain recombines TRBV11-1 with TRBJ1-5; D not certain. This CDR3 has 15 amino acids. Germline CDR1 SGHAT, CDR2 FQDESV (reference sequence). Trimming stripped 1 base from V and 0 bases from J, with 7 bases between.

This chain links TRBV29-1 with TRBJ1-2; 7 bases line up with TRBD1. From germline, CDR1 is SQVTM and CDR2 ANQGSEA. The CDR3 sequence is 13 residues long. The ends lost 6 bases at V and 2 bases at J; junction bases unmatched: 6. Here the CDR3 reads CSVGTAGNYGYTF. For the CDR3, the DNA is TGCAGCGTGGGGACAGCCGGAAACTATGGCTACACCTTC.

The chain joins TRBV4-3 to TRBJ2-6, with 8 bases aligning to TRBD1. This CDR3 is 17 amino acids long. J lost 2 bases, V lost 3 bases, and 6 bases had no gene match. The V gene's germline CDR1 is LGHNA and CDR2 YSLEER. The CDR3 sequence: CASSQGTGEAGANVLTF. The CDR3 DNA reads as TGCGCCAGCAGCCAGGGGACAGGTGAAGCTGGGGCCAACGTCCTGACTTTC.

The V gene is TRBV5-6, the J gene TRBJ2-6; 10 positions match TRBD1. Per germline, CDR1 SGHDT and CDR2 YYEEEE. The CDR3 covers 17 residues. V shed 5 bases and J 2 bases; nucleotides not matched to a gene: 7. For the CDR3, the DNA is TGTGCCAGCAGTCTCGGACAGGGGGTTACTGGGGCCAACGTCCTGACTTTC. Translated, it gives CASSLGQGVTGANVLTF. Based on the CDR3 plus reference TRBV5-6 and TRBJ2-6, the full variable domain is DAGVTQSPTHLIKTRGQQVTLRCSPKSGHDTVSWYQQALGQGPQFIFQYYEEEERQRGNFPDRFSGHQFPNYSSELNVNALLLGDSALYLCASSLGQGVTGANVLTFGAGSRLTVL.

This chain joins TRBV6-1 and TRBJ1-1; unclear D gene. Trimming took 2 bases from V and 4 from J, leaving 11 bases between them. The length of the CDR3 is 14 residues. CDR1 is MNHNS and CDR2 is SASEGT in the germline V gene. The CDR3 DNA sequence: TGTGCCAGCAGTGAACGGGGAACGTTCACTGAAGCTTTCTTT. Translated: CASSERGTFTEAFF.

V usage is TRBV7-9 and J usage is TRBJ2-5; no firm D call. V lost 0 bases and J lost 2, with 4 bases in between. Germline CDR1 and CDR2: SEHNR and FQNEAQ (reference sequence). CDR3 size: 13 residues. In nucleotides, the CDR3 is TGTGCCAGCAGCTTAGCGGTTCAAGAGACCCAGTACTTC. Protein: CASSLAVQETQYF.

This clonotype was seen once. The rearrangement uses TRBV7-9 and TRBJ2-1; D may be TRBD2 (6 bases). V was cut by 1 base and J by 2 bases, with 18 bases left in between. CDR3 length equals 18 residues. Germline V gives CDR1 SEHNR, CDR2 FQNEAQ (reference sequence). The CDR3 loop reads CASSLVGGGWDPYNEQFF. DNA for the CDR3: TGTGCCAGCAGCTTAGTTGGTGGGGGGTGGGACCCCTACAATGAGCAGTTCTTC.

J is TRBJ1-1 and V is TRBV19, with 9 bases that match TRBD1. The CDR3 loop spans 15 amino acids. Germline CDR1 is LNHDA and CDR2 is SQIVND (reference sequence). V lost 6 bases, J lost 5 bases, and 10 bases stayed unmatched. The chain's CDR3 is CASSDRGILGTEAFF. The DNA of the CDR3 is TGTGCCAGTAGCGACAGGGGGATTTTGGGGACTGAAGCTTTCTTT.

The chain has TRBV19 and TRBJ1-5; 8 bases map to TRBD1. The CDR3 has 14 amino acids. Per the germline V gene, CDR1 is LNHDA and CDR2 is SQIVND (reference sequence). Trimming at V came to 7 bases and at J to 4 bases, leaving 6 bases not matched to a gene. CDR3 bases: TGTGCCAGTACGCAGGGGGCCTCGAATCAGCCCCAGCATTTT. Amino acid sequence: CASTQGASNQPQHF.

This chain joins TRBV18 and TRBJ2-2; TRBD1 might be the D (6 bases). This CDR3 spans 16 amino acids. V was trimmed by 1 base and J by 5 bases, leaving 14 bases between them. Germline V gene sequence: CDR1 KGHSH, CDR2 LQKENI. This CDR3 reads CASSPLRQVGTGELFF. DNA of the CDR3: TGTGCCAGCTCACCACTCCGACAGGTCGGGACCGGGGAGCTGTTTTTT.